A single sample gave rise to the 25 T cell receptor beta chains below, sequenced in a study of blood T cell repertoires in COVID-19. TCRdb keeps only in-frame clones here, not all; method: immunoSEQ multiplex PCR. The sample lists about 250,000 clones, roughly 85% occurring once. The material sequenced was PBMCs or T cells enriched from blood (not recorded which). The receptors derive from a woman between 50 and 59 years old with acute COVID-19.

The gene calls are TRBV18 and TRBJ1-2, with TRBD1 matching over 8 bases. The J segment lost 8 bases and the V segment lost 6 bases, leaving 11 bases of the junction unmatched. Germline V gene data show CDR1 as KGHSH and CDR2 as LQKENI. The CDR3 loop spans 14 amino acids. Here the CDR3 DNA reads TGTGCCAGCTCGACGGTCGGCAGGGGGCTCGGCTACACCTTC. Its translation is CASSTVGRGLGYTF.

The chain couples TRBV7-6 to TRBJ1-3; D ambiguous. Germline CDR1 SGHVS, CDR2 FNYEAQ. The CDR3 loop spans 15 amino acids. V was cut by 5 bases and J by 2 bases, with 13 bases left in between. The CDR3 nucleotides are TGTGCCAGCAGCCTAACAGCGGGTGCTGGAAACACCATATATTTT. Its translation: CASSLTAGAGNTIYF.

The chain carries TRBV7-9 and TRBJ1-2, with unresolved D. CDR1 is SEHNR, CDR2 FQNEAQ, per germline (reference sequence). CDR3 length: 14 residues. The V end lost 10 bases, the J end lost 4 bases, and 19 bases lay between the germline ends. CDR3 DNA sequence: TGTGCCATCGAAGTCGGGTACCTCTCCTATGGCTACACCTTC. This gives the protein CAIEVGYLSYGYTF.

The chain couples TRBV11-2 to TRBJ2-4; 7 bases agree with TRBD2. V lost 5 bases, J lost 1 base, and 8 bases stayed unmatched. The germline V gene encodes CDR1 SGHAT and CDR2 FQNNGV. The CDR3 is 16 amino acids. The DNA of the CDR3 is TGTGCCAGCAGCCCCGAATTAGCGGGTGCCAAAAACATTCAGTACTTC. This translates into CASSPELAGAKNIQYF. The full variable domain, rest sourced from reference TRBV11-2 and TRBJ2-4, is EAGVAQSPRYKIIEKRQSVAFWCNPISGHATLYWYQQILGQGPKLLIQFQNNGVVDDSQLPKDRFSAERLKGVDSTLKIQPAKLEDSAVYLCASSPELAGAKNIQYFGAGTRLSVL.

The CDR3 nucleotides are TGTGCCAGCAGCTTACAGGCCGACAGGGAAGCTTTCTTT. It encodes CASSLQADREAFF. V usage is TRBV11-2 and J usage is TRBJ1-1; possibly TRBD1 for D (6 bases). V lost 2 bases to trimming and J lost 8 bases, with 12 bases between them. Germline CDR1 reads SGHAT; CDR2 reads FQNNGV. The CDR3 sequence is 13 residues long.

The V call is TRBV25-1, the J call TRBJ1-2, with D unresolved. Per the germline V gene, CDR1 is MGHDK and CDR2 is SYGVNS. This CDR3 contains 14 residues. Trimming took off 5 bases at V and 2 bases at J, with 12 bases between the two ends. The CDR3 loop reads CASSSSRPNYGYTF. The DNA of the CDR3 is TGTGCCAGCAGTTCCAGTCGCCCCAACTATGGCTACACCTTC.

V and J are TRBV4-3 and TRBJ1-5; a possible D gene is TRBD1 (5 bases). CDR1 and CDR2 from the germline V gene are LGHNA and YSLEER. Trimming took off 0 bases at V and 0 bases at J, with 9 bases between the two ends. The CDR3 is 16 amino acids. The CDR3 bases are TGCGCCAGCAGCCAAGATCCAGGGAATAGCAATCAGCCCCAGCATTTT. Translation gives CASSQDPGNSNQPQHF.

CDR3 sequence reads: CASSLAGVSNQPQHF. The CDR3 nucleotides are TGTGCCAGCAGCTTGGCAGGGGTTAGCAATCAGCCCCAGCATTTT. The chain is built from TRBV5-4 and TRBJ1-5; D is perhaps TRBD1 (6 bases). V lost 0 bases and J 0 bases, leaving 7 bases between the germline ends. The CDR3 extends over 15 amino acids. Germline loops: CDR1 SGHNT, CDR2 YYREEE (reference sequence). Using reference TRBV5-4 and TRBJ1-5 for the parts outside the CDR3, the full variable domain is ETGVTQSPTHLIKTRGQQVTLRCSSQSGHNTVSWYQQALGQGPQFIFQYYREEENGRGNFPPRFSGLQFPNYSSELNVNALELDDSALYLCASSLAGVSNQPQHFGDGTRLSIL.

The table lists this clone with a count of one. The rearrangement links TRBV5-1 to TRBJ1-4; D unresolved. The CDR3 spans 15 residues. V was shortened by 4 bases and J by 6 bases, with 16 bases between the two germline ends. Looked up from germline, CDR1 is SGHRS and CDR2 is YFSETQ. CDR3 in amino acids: CASSGSTTGYEKLFF. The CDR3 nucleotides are TGCGCCAGCAGCGGATCCACGACGGGATATGAAAAACTGTTTTTT.

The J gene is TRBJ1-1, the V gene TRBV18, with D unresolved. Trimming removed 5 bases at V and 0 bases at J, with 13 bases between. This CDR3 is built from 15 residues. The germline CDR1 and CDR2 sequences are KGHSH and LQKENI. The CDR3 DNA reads TGTGCCAGCTCAACTGAGGGAGGGATGAACACTGAAGCTTTCTTT. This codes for CASSTEGGMNTEAFF.

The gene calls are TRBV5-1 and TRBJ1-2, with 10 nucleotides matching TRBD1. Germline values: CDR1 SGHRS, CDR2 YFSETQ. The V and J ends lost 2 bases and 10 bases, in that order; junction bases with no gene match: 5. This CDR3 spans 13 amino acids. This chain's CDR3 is CASSFGQGGDYTF. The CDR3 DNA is TGCGCCAGCAGCTTCGGACAGGGGGGTGACTACACCTTC.

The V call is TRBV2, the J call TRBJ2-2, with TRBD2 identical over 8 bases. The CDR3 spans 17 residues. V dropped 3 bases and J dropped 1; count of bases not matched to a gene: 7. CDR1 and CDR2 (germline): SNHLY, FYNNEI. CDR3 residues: CASSDPWSGRNTGELFF. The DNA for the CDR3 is TGTGCCAGCAGTGACCCCTGGAGCGGGAGGAACACCGGGGAGCTGTTTTTT. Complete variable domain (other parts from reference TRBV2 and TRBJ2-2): EPEVTQTPSHQVTQMGQEVILRCVPISNHLYFYWYRQILGQKVEFLVSFYNNEISEKSEIFDDQFSVERPDGSNFTLKIRSTKLEDSAMYFCASSDPWSGRNTGELFFGEGSRLTVL.

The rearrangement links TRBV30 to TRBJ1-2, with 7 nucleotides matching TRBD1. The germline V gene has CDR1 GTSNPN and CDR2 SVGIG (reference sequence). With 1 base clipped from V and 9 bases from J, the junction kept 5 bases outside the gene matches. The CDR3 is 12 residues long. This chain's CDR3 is CAWSAGGGRYTF. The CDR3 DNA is TGTGCCTGGAGTGCAGGGGGTGGGCGCTACACCTTC.

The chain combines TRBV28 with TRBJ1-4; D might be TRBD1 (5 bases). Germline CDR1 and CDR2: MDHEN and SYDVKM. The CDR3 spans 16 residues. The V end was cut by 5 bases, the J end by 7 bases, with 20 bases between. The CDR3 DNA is TGTGCCAGCAGTCCCTTCGACAGAGCCGTTAGTGAAAAACTGTTTTTT. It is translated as CASSPFDRAVSEKLFF.

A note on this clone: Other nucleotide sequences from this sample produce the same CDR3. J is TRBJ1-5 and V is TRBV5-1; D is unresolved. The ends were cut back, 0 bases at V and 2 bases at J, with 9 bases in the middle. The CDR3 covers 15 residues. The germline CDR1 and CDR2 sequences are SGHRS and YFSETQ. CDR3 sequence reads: CASSLDSGGNQPQHF. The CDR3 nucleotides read TGCGCCAGCAGCTTGGACAGTGGTGGCAATCAGCCCCAGCATTTT. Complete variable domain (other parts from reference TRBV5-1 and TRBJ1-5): KAGVTQTPRYLIKTRGQQVTLSCSPISGHRSVSWYQQTPGQGLQFLFEYFSETQRNKGNFPGRFSGRQFSNSRSEMNVSTLELGDSALYLCASSLDSGGNQPQHFGDGTRLSIL.

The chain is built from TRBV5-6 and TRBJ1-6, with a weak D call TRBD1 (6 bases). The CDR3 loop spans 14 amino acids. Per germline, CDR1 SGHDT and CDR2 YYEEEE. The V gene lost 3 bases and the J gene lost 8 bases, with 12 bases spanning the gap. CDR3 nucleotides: TGTGCCAGCAGCTCAGGGGTTTCGGATTCACCCCTCCACTTT. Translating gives CASSSGVSDSPLHF.

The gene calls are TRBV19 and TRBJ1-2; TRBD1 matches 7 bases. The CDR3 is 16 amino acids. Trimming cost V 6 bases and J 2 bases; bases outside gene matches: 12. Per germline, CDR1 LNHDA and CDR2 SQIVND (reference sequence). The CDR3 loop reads CASSRRQGSGNYGYTF. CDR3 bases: TGTGCCAGTAGCCGCCGACAGGGTTCGGGCAACTATGGCTACACCTTC.

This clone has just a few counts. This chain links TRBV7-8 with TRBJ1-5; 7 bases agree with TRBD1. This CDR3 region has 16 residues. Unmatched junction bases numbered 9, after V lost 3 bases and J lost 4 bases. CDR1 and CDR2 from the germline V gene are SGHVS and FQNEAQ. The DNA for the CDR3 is TGTGCCAGCAGCTTGGACCTCCGGGACAGAAATCAGCCCCAGCATTTT. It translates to CASSLDLRDRNQPQHF.

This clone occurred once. CDR3 DNA: TGCAGCGTTGAAGACCGGGGAAGGGACTCTGGAAACACCATATATTTT. Encoded protein: CSVEDRGRDSGNTIYF. The chain uses TRBV29-1 and TRBJ1-3, with no clear D. Germline V gives CDR1 SQVTM, CDR2 ANQGSEA. The V end lost 0 bases, the J end lost 0 bases, and 12 bases lay between the germline ends. This CDR3 comprises 16 residues.

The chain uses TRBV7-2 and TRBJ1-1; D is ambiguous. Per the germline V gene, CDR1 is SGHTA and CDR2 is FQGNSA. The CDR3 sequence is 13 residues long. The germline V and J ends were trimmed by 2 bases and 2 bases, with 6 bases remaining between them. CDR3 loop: CASSLTDNTEAFF. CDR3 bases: TGTGCCAGCAGCTTAACAGATAACACTGAAGCTTTCTTT.

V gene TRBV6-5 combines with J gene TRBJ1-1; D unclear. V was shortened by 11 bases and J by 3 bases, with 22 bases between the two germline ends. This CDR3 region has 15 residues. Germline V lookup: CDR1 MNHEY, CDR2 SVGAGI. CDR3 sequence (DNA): TGTGCCCCAAAGCAAATTTACGGGTTTTACACTGAAGCTTTCTTT. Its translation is CAPKQIYGFYTEAFF.

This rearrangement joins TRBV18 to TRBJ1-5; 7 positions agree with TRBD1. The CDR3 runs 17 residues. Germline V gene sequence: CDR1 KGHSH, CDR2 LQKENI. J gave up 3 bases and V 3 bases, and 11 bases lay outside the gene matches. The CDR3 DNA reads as TGTGCCAGCTCACCGGCAGGGGGATGGGAGGACAATCAGCCCCAGCATTTT. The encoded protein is CASSPAGGWEDNQPQHF.

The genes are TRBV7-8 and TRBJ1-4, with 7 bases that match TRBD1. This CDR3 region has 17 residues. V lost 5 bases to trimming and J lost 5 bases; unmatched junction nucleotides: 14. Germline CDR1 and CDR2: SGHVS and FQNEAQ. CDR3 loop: CASSILRDRRQNEKLFF. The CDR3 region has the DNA TGTGCCAGCAGCATCCTCCGGGACAGAAGACAAAATGAAAAACTGTTTTTT.

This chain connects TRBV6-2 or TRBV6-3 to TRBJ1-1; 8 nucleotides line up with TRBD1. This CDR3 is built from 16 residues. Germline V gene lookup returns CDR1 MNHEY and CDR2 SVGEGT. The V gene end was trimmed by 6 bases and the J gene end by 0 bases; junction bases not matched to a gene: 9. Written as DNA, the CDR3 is TGTGCCAGCAGCCCTTGGACAGGGCGACTGAACACTGAAGCTTTCTTT. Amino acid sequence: CASSPWTGRLNTEAFF.

Here the CDR3 reads CASSFDSPGGYTF. DNA of the CDR3: TGCGCCAGCAGCTTCGACAGCCCAGGTGGCTACACCTTC. The V and J genes are TRBV5-1 and TRBJ1-2, with D maybe TRBD1 (5 bases). Deletions cut 2 bases from V and 7 bases from J, with 12 bases between. The CDR3 is 13 residues long. CDR1 is SGHRS and CDR2 is YFSETQ in the germline V gene.